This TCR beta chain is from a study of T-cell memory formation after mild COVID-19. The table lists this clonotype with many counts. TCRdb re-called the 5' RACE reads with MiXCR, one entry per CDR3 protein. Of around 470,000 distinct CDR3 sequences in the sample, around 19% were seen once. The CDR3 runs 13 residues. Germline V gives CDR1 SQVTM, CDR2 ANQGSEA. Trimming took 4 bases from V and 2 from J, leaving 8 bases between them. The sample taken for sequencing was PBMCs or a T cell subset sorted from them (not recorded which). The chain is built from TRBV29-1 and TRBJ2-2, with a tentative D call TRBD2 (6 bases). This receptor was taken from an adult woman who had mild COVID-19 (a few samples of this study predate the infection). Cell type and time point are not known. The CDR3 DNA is TGCAGCGTTGCGGGAGCCAACACCGGGGAGCTGTTTTTT. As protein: CSVAGANTGELFF.